This is a list of T cell receptor beta chains from one sample in a study of T cells after yellow fever vaccination. TCRdb re-called the 5' RACE reads with MiXCR, one entry per CDR3 protein. The data contain about 180,000 distinct CDR3 sequences, approximately 6.2% of them singletons. Sequencing was performed on CD4+ T cells sorted from PBMCs, taken on the day of the first yellow fever vaccination. The receptors originated from a man aged 18 to 29 who received the YFV17D yellow fever vaccine. CDR3s include the opening cysteine and the closing phenylalanine or tryptophan. The D gene is left open where the match is weak. Size tells how often a clone was seen (once, few, many) or the class of an expanded clone, and some rows leave it out.

>NA|TRBV20-1|NA|TRBJ1-1
CSARQGGGNTEAFF
TGCAGTGCTAGGCAAGGGGGGGGAAACACTGAAGCTTTCTTT
>many|TRBV7-8|NA|TRBJ1-1
CASSLNARGLGLTFF
TGTGCCAGCAGCTTAAATGCGAGAGGACTGGGCCTAACTTTCTTT
>many|TRBV10-3|NA|TRBJ2-1
CASSGKTQANEQFF
TGTGCCAGTAGTGGAAAGACCCAGGCCAATGAGCAGTTCTTC
>NA|TRBV6-1|NA|TRBJ1-1
CASRPGTANSEAFF
TGTGCCAGCAGACCCGGGACGGCAAACTCTGAAGCTTTCTTT
>many|TRBV20-1|NA|TRBJ2-3
CSARGSARTRADTQYF
TGCAGTGCTAGAGGAAGTGCGAGGACAAGGGCAGATACGCAGTATTTT
>many|TRBV27|NA|TRBJ2-3
CASSPGAGITDTQYF
TGTGCCAGCAGTCCAGGGGCGGGGATCACAGATACGCAGTATTTT
>NA|TRBV6-5|TRBD1|TRBJ2-3
CASRPTGTGGDTQYF
TGTGCCAGCAGACCTACCGGGACAGGGGGCGATACGCAGTATTTT
>many|TRBV7-2|NA|TRBJ2-5
CASSFGAGADQETQYF
TGTGCCAGCAGCTTTGGGGCGGGGGCCGACCAAGAGACCCAGTACTTC
>few|TRBV7-9|NA|TRBJ1-2
CASSTMGLSLGYTF
TGTGCCAGCAGTACAATGGGGTTGTCCCTTGGTTACACCTTC
>many|TRBV12-3/TRBV12-4|NA|TRBJ2-5
CASSWGDQETQYF
TGTGCCAGCAGTTGGGGGGACCAAGAGACCCAGTACTTC
>many|TRBV2|NA|TRBJ1-6
CASSGEDESSYNSPLHF
TGTGCCAGCAGCGGGGAAGATGAGAGCTCCTATAATTCACCCCTCCACTTT
>NA|TRBV10-1|NA|TRBJ2-7
CASSHGASYEQYF
TGCGCCAGCAGCCACGGGGCTTCCTACGAGCAGTACTTC
>many|TRBV20-1|TRBD2|TRBJ2-5
CSARLAGGDETQYF
TGCAGTGCTAGACTAGCGGGGGGCGATGAGACCCAGTACTTC
>NA|TRBV7-9|NA|TRBJ1-4
CASSLGVDGFGEKLFF
TGTGCCAGCAGCTTAGGAGTCGACGGCTTCGGGGAAAAACTGTTTTTT
>many|TRBV7-3|TRBD1|TRBJ2-2
CASSFTGGSGELFF
TGTGCCAGCAGCTTCACAGGGGGGTCCGGGGAGCTGTTTTTT
>few|TRBV4-2|NA|TRBJ1-1
CASSRPFLKQGTEAFF
TGTGCCAGCAGCCGTCCTTTTTTAAAACAGGGTACTGAAGCTTTCTTT
>NA|TRBV12-3/TRBV12-4|NA|TRBJ2-1
CASSLKHYNEQFF
TGTGCCAGCAGTTTAAAACACTACAATGAGCAGTTCTTC
>many|TRBV12-3/TRBV12-4|TRBD1|TRBJ2-2
CASSFQGAAGELFF
TGTGCCAGCAGTTTCCAGGGGGCGGCCGGGGAGCTGTTTTTT
>many|TRBV7-9|NA|TRBJ1-3
CASSESPTGGNTIYF
TGTGCCAGCTCCGAGTCCCCCACCGGAGGAAACACCATATATTTT
>few|TRBV7-2|NA|TRBJ1-1
CASSKTANTEAFF
TGTGCCAGCAGCAAGACAGCGAACACTGAAGCTTTCTTT
>NA|TRBV12-3/TRBV12-4|TRBD2|TRBJ2-1
CASSSSWTSLSYNEQFF
TGTGCCAGCAGTTCTTCTTGGACTAGCTTATCCTACAATGAGCAGTTCTTC
>few|TRBV10-2|NA|TRBJ1-2
CASSEVIRGPHGYTF
TGCGCCAGCAGTGAGGTGATCCGGGGGCCTCATGGCTACACCTTC
>few|TRBV12-3/TRBV12-4|NA|TRBJ2-3
CASSPTGTWDTQYF
TGTGCCAGCAGCCCAACAGGGACCTGGGATACGCAGTATTTT
>many|TRBV12-5|NA|TRBJ1-2
CASGWTTGYTF
TGTGCTAGTGGTTGGACGACGGGCTACACCTTC
>many|TRBV28|NA|TRBJ2-5
CASSLSIPAGRETQYF
TGTGCCAGCAGTTTAAGTATCCCGGCGGGGCGCGAGACCCAGTACTTC
>NA|TRBV28|NA|TRBJ1-1
CASRRQSLNTEAFF
TGTGCCAGCAGACGACAGTCTTTGAACACTGAAGCTTTCTTT
>few|TRBV12-3/TRBV12-4|TRBD2|TRBJ2-7
CASSRAGGAYEQYF
TGTGCCAGCAGCCGAGCGGGGGGAGCCTACGAGCAGTACTTC
>few|TRBV5-1|NA|TRBJ2-3
CASSLGAGQGGSDTQYF
TGCGCCAGCAGCCTGGGAGCCGGGCAGGGAGGATCAGATACGCAGTATTTT
>many|TRBV6-5|NA|TRBJ1-1
CASSLQGMAPEAFF
TGTGCCAGCAGCCTACAGGGAATGGCCCCTGAAGCTTTCTTT
>few|TRBV20-1|TRBD1|TRBJ1-6
CSARGTGGDSPLHF
TGCAGTGCTAGGGGAACAGGGGGAGATTCACCCCTCCACTTT
>many|TRBV7-2|TRBD1|TRBJ2-5
CASSLVPGGSETQYF
TGTGCCAGCAGCTTAGTACCAGGGGGATCAGAGACCCAGTACTTC
>many|TRBV29-1|NA|TRBJ1-4
CSVGGGATNEKLFF
TGCAGCGTTGGGGGGGGAGCAACTAATGAAAAACTGTTTTTT
>few|TRBV12-3/TRBV12-4|TRBD1|TRBJ2-7
CASSGRTGSYEQYF
TGTGCCAGCAGTGGCAGGACAGGGTCCTACGAGCAGTACTTC
>NA|TRBV29-1|TRBD1|TRBJ2-1
CSVWTGIEQFF
TGCAGCGTTTGGACAGGGATTGAGCAGTTCTTC
>NA|TRBV2|NA|TRBJ1-1
CATDSRVNTEAFF
TGTGCCACCGACAGTAGGGTGAACACTGAAGCTTTCTTT
>many|TRBV5-5|NA|TRBJ2-2
CASSSRESNTGELFF
TGTGCCAGCAGCTCCAGGGAATCGAACACCGGGGAGCTGTTTTTT
>NA|TRBV7-3|NA|TRBJ1-2
CASSDRGQNGYTF
TGTGCCAGCAGTGATCGGGGACAAAATGGCTACACCTTC
>NA|TRBV5-6|TRBD1|TRBJ1-5
CASSLDRGRGQPQHF
TGTGCCAGCAGCTTGGACAGGGGGCGAGGACAGCCCCAGCATTTT
>NA|TRBV30|TRBD2|TRBJ2-2
CAGSGGASGELFF
TGTGCCGGAAGCGGGGGGGCCTCCGGGGAGCTGTTTTTT
>NA|TRBV6-1|TRBD2|TRBJ2-6
CASSNPREVSGANVLTF
TGTGCCAGCAGCAACCCCCGGGAGGTATCTGGGGCCAACGTCCTGACTTTC
>many|TRBV27|TRBD1|TRBJ1-2
CASSFRTGIGGYTF
TGTGCCAGCAGTTTTAGGACAGGGATAGGAGGCTACACCTTC
>few|TRBV6-2/TRBV6-3|NA|TRBJ2-5
CASSYYAQPPETQYF
TGTGCCAGCAGTTACTATGCACAACCCCCGGAGACCCAGTACTTC
>few|TRBV6-2/TRBV6-3|NA|TRBJ2-1
CASSPVRGYYNEQFF
TGTGCCAGCAGCCCTGTGCGGGGATATTACAATGAGCAGTTCTTC
>many|TRBV28|TRBD1|TRBJ2-3
CASNLGQGVTDTQYF
TGTGCCAGCAACCTGGGACAGGGGGTCACAGATACGCAGTATTTT
>many|TRBV5-1|NA|TRBJ1-6
CASSLGTHNSPLHF
TGCGCCAGCAGCTTGGGGACCCATAATTCACCCCTCCACTTT
>few|TRBV7-7|NA|TRBJ2-7
CASSQGPGSYEQYF
TGTGCCAGCAGCCAGGGTCCAGGGTCCTACGAGCAGTACTTC
>NA|TRBV5-1|NA|TRBJ2-3
CASSLAGQGADTQYF
TGCGCCAGCAGCTTGGCCGGGCAGGGCGCAGATACGCAGTATTTT
>few|TRBV10-3|NA|TRBJ1-3
CAISQRRAVSGNTIYF
TGTGCCATCAGCCAACGCAGGGCGGTATCTGGAAACACCATATATTTT
>many|TRBV7-9|TRBD2|TRBJ2-2
CASSTRFSGGVFGELFF
TGTGCCAGCAGCACCAGATTTAGCGGGGGGGTCTTCGGGGAGCTGTTTTTT